The text below deals with one T cell receptor beta chain. Its target is unknown. The record originates from a study of cytomegalovirus exposure and HLA in healthy donors. General study points: Certain sequence variants were highly shared and formed a cluster, and this cluster was likely a sequencing artifact. The authors later found most CMV-associated TCR beta chains appeared HLA-restricted. In a later analysis, at a false discovery rate of 0.05, 17,000 or so TCR beta sequences matched HLA alleles.

PCR employed 60 Vbeta and 13 Jbeta primers. The repertoire was sequenced with immunoSEQ multiplex PCR; TCRdb's copy has only in-frame clones and lacks some. The data show over 150,000 clones, with almost 85% seen just once and less than 0.4% held by the top ten. This CDR3 has 13 residues. Trimming removed 3 bases from V and 2 bases from J; junction bases left unmatched: 3. Germline loops: CDR1 SQVTM, CDR2 ANQGSEA. J is TRBJ2-5 and V is TRBV29-1; 7 nucleotides align to TRBD2. This receptor was identified in a boy between 2 and 10 years old in good health and CMV-seronegative. Input material: PBMCs. The CDR3 DNA follows: TGCAGCGTTGATCCGGGAGGTCAAGAGACCCAGTACTTC. Translating it yields CSVDPGGQETQYF.